This T cell receptor beta chain originates from a study of control samples from healthy donors and cancer patients. CDR1 is MDHEN and CDR2 is SYDVKM in the germline V gene. V lost 7 bases and J lost 3; bases outside the gene matches: 3. This CDR3 spans 13 amino acids. Clones were sequenced by immunoSEQ multiplex PCR, and TCRdb holds only the in-frame ones, with some missing. Of roughly 370,000 clones in the sample, about 93% are singletons; the top ten hold over 5.5%. This clonotype originated in a man between 35 and 55 years old with head and neck cancer. Sequenced sample: PBMCs. The chain uses TRBV28 and TRBJ1-1; 9 bases fit TRBD1. Here the CDR3 reads CASIGTGYTEAFF. Written as DNA, the CDR3 is TGTGCCAGCATAGGGACAGGGTACACTGAAGCTTTCTTT.